The 10 T cell receptor beta chains below all came from one sample that was sequenced in a study of CD8 T cells in ankylosing spondylitis. Notes on the study in general: Seemingly characteristic of ankylosing spondylitis blood was a TCR beta motif consisting of under ten highly homologous variants.

From the 5' RACE reads, TCRdb called clonotypes with MiXCR, one entry per CDR3 protein. Of over 600,000 distinct CDR3 sequences listed, around a fifth are singletons. Their antigens are not known. Material: blood, either unsorted or a sorted T cell fraction (not recorded which). Source of these receptors: a male donor with ankylosing spondylitis.

The chain couples TRBV4-3 to TRBJ1-3; D gene uncertain. V shed 4 bases and J shed 4 bases, with 8 bases lying between them. Germline-derived CDR1 and CDR2 are LGHNA and YSLEER. The CDR3 is 13 residues long. CDR3 region: CASSRASGNTIYF. CDR3 DNA sequence: TGCGCCAGCAGCCGGGCGAGCGGAAACACCATATATTTT.

The V gene is TRBV24-1, the J gene TRBJ1-5; TRBD1 matches at 8 bases. Germline values: CDR1 KGHDR, CDR2 SFDVKD. V was pared by 2 bases and J by 4 bases, with 9 bases of the junction left unmatched. CDR3 length: 17 residues. For the CDR3, the DNA is TGTGCCACCAGTGATTCCCCGGGACAGGAAGGAAATCAGCCCCAGCATTTT. Protein sequence: CATSDSPGQEGNQPQHF.

This clonotype showed up just a few times. This chain links TRBV5-1 with TRBJ2-1; a possible D gene is TRBD1 (6 bases). Germline CDR1 reads SGHRS; CDR2 reads YFSETQ. V lost 6 bases and J lost 4, with 8 bases in between. The CDR3 length is 12 residues. Here the CDR3 DNA reads TGCGCCAGCACTACAGGGTACAATGAGCAGTTCTTC. It is translated as CASTTGYNEQFF.

J is TRBJ2-2 and V is TRBV20-1; 11 bases agree with TRBD2. The ends lost 5 bases at V and 2 bases at J; junction bases unmatched: 4. Germline assignment: CDR1 DFQATT and CDR2 SNEGSKA (reference sequence). The CDR3 spans 15 residues. The CDR3 DNA is TGCAGTGCTGCCGGGACTAGCGGTAACACCGGGGAGCTGTTTTTT. Translation: CSAAGTSGNTGELFF.

This clonotype was recorded a few times. V usage is TRBV12-3 or TRBV12-4 and J usage is TRBJ2-3, with D perhaps being TRBD1 or TRBD2 (5 bases each). This CDR3 spans 13 amino acids. Trimming left V 8 bases short and J 5 bases short, with 14 bases between. The DNA of the CDR3 is TGTGCCAGCCGGGGCGCCCGGGTAGATACGCAGTATTTT. Encoded protein: CASRGARVDTQYF.

This clonotype was picked up a small number of times. The CDR3 bases are TGTGCCAGCAGTTTCGGACAGGGCTGGGGGGAAAAACTGTTTTTT. It yields the protein CASSFGQGWGEKLFF. This sequence joins TRBV12-3 or TRBV12-4 and TRBJ1-4; 8 nucleotides match TRBD1. Losses at the gene ends were 3 bases for V and 8 bases for J; bases not matched to a gene: 8. The CDR3 runs to 15 residues.

This clonotype was counted many times. This sequence joins TRBV28 and TRBJ2-1; 14 nucleotides match TRBD2. Germline V lookup: CDR1 MDHEN, CDR2 SYDVKM. This CDR3 spans 15 amino acids. The junction had 5 bases not matched to a gene; V was cut back by 6 bases and J by 7 bases. DNA of the CDR3: TGTGCCAGCAGCCGACTAGCGGGAGGGCCGAATGAGCAGTTCTTC. Amino acids: CASSRLAGGPNEQFF. The entire variable domain, with the rest obtained from reference TRBV28 and TRBJ2-1, is as follows: DVKVTQSSRYLVKRTGEKVFLECVQDMDHENMFWYRQDPGLGLRLIYFSYDVKMKEKGDIPEGYSVSREKKERFSLILESASTNQTSMYLCASSRLAGGPNEQFFGPGTRLTVL.

This clonotype was counted ten times or more. A read error may account for a junction end that differs from germline. The chain employs TRBV7-9 and TRBJ2-7; maybe TRBD2 (6 bases). Germline V gene lookup returns CDR1 SEHNR and CDR2 FQNEAQ (reference sequence). There are 14 residues in the CDR3. The DNA for the CDR3 is TGCGCCAGCAGCTTGGGCGGGACTTCCTACGAGCAGTACTTC. This encodes CASSLGGTSYEQYF.

The chain links TRBV20-1 to TRBJ2-1; D ambiguous. The CDR3 contains 20 residues. Deletions cut 2 bases from V and 1 base from J, with 27 bases between. CDR1 and CDR2 from the germline V gene are DFQATT and SNEGSKA (reference sequence). CDR3: CSARKSGRQGKAPSYNEQFF. The CDR3, as DNA: TGCAGTGCTAGAAAGTCCGGGCGGCAAGGAAAAGCCCCTTCCTACAATGAGCAGTTCTTC.

This clonotype has only a few counts. The V gene is TRBV7-2, the J gene TRBJ1-3, with 8 bases aligning to TRBD1. Germline V gene sequence: CDR1 SGHTA, CDR2 FQGNSA. V trimming: 3 bases; J trimming: 3 bases; junction bases outside the gene matches: 7. This CDR3 contains 16 residues. CDR3 loop: CASSLATGGLGNTIYF. CDR3 bases: TGTGCCAGCAGCTTGGCCACAGGGGGACTTGGAAACACCATATATTTT.